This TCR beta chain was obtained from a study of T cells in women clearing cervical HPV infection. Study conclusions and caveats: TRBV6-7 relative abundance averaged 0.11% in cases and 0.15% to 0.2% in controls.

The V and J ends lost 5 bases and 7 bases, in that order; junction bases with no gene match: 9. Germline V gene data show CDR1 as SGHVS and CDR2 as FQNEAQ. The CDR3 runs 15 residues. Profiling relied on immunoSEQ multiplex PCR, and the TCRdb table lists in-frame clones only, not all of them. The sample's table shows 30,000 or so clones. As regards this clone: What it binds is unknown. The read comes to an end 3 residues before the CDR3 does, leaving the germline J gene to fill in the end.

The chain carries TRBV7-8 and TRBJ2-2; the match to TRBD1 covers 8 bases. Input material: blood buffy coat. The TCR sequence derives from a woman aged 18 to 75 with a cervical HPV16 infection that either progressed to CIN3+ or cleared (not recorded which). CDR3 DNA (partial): TGTGCCAGCAGCCCAGGGACAGGATCTTTCGGGGAG. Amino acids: CASSPGTGSFGE. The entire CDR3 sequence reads CASSPGTGSFGELFF.